This T cell receptor (beta chain) was retrieved from a study of T cell responses to AZD1222 COVID-19 vaccine. General study findings and limits: Spike-specific TCRs gained breadth and depth after people received two AZD1222 doses. There were mostly white British donors and more females than males, and clonal diversity was possibly underestimated.

The CDR3 is 15 amino acids. In germline, CDR1 is PRHDT, CDR2 FYEKMQ (reference sequence). V shed 5 bases and J 5 bases; nucleotides not matched to a gene: 9. This clone was detected only a few times. Its antigen is unidentified. The table came from immunoSEQ multiplex PCR; TCRdb's copy has only in-frame clones and leaves some out. This sample has approximately 46,000 clones, with roughly 90% found just once. This sequence originates from an adult who received the AZD1222 COVID-19 vaccine. This rearrangement joins TRBV13 to TRBJ2-5; 9 bases map to TRBD1. Sequences were derived from peripheral blood, sampled 28 days after the second AZD1222 dose. CDR3 DNA: TGTGCCAGCAGCCATCCACAGGGGGCTCAGGAGACCCAGTACTTC. The encoded protein is CASSHPQGAQETQYF. Looking up the rest from reference TRBV13 and TRBJ2-5 gives the full variable domain: AAGVIQSPRHLIKEKRETATLKCYPIPRHDTVYWYQQGPGQDPQFLISFYEKMQSDKGSIPDRFSAQQFSDYHSELNMSSLELGDSALYFCASSHPQGAQETQYFGPGTRLLVL.